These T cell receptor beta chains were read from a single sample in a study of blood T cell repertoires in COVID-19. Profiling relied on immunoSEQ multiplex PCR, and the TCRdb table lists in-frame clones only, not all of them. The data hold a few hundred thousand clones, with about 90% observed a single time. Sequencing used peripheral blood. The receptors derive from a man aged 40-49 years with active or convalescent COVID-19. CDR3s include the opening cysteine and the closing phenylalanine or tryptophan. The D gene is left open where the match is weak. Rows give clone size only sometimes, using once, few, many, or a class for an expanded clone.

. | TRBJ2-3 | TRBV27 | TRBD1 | CASSRTGGADTQYF | TGTGCCAGCAGTCGGACAGGGGGGGCAGATACGCAGTATTTT
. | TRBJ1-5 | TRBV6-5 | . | CASRPTANQPQHF | TGTGCCAGCAGGCCGACAGCCAATCAGCCCCAGCATTTT
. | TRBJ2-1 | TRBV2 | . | CASSEQGSWGHNEQFF | TGTGCCAGCAGTGAGCAGGGGTCGTGGGGTCACAATGAGCAGTTCTTC
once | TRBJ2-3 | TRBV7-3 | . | CASSLTPGGPGYF | TGTGCCAGCAGCTTAACGCCGGGCGGGCCCGGCTATTTT
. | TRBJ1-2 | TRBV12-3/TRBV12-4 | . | CASSFSNYNGYTF | TGTGCCAGCAGTTTCTCAAACTATAATGGCTACACCTTC
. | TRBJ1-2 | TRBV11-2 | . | CASSLEGGASGYTF | TGTGCCAGCAGCTTAGAAGGGGGGGCCAGTGGCTACACCTTC
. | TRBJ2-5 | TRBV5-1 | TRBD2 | CASSPPQSGGPLETQYF | TGCGCCAGCAGCCCGCCCCAAAGCGGGGGCCCGTTAGAGACCCAGTACTTC
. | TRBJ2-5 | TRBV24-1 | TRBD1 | CATSEGGLGTQYF | TGTGCCACCAGCGAAGGGGGCCTTGGGACCCAGTACTTC
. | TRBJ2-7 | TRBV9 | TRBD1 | CASSVEGTGSSYEQYF | TGTGCCAGCAGCGTAGAAGGGACAGGATCCTCCTACGAGCAGTACTTC
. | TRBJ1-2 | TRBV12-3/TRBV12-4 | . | CASRSRKNYGYTF | TGTGCCAGCAGGTCCAGAAAGAACTATGGCTACACCTTC
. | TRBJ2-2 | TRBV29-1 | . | CSSEEVTGELFF | TGCAGCTCAGAGGAGGTGACCGGGGAGCTGTTTTTT
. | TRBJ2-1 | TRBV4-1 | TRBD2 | CASSPWEGNEQFF | TGCGCCAGCAGCCCCTGGGAGGGCAATGAGCAGTTCTTC
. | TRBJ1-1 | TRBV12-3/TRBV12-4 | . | CASSFLRITEAFF | TGTGCCAGCAGTTTTCTGAGGATCACTGAAGCTTTCTTT
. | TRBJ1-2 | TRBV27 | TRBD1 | CASRLRGSYGYTF | TGTGCCAGCAGACTCAGGGGGTCCTATGGCTACACCTTC
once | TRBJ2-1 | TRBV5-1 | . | CASSIQGNEQFF | TGCGCCAGCAGCATTCAGGGCAATGAGCAGTTCTTC
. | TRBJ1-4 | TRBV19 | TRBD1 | CASSNRQGWSNEKLFF | TGTGCCAGTTCGAACCGACAGGGATGGTCTAATGAAAAACTGTTTTTT
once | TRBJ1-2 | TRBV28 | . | CASTRLDGYTF | TGTGCCAGCACGAGGTTAGACGGCTACACCTTC
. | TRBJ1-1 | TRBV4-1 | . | CASSPESTNTEAFF | TGCGCCAGCAGCCCAGAGAGTACGAACACTGAAGCTTTCTTT
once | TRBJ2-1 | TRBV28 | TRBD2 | CASSPSGASNEQFF | TGTGCCAGCAGCCCAAGCGGGGCTTCCAATGAGCAGTTCTTC
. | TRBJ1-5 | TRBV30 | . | CAWSAMGNQPQHF | TGTGCCTGGAGTGCTATGGGCAATCAGCCCCAGCATTTT
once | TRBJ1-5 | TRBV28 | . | CASNWGGREQPQHF | TGTGCCAGCAACTGGGGAGGGCGGGAACAGCCCCAGCATTTT
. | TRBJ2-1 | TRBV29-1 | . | CSVEARTGGHYNEQFF | TGCAGCGTTGAAGCGAGGACGGGGGGCCACTACAATGAGCAGTTCTTC
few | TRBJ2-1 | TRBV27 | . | CASSFFGSNLYNEQFF | TGTGCCAGCAGTTTTTTCGGGAGCAATCTCTACAATGAGCAGTTCTTC
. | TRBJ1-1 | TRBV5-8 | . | CASSLVIQGINAEAFF | TGTGCCAGCAGCTTGGTGATCCAGGGGATCAATGCTGAAGCTTTCTTT
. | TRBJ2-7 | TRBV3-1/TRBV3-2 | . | CASSLGRGYEQYF | TGTGCCAGCAGCCTTGGACGGGGCTACGAGCAGTACTTC
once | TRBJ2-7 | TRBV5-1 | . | CASSLYAGPYEQYF | TGCGCCAGCAGCTTGTATGCAGGGCCCTACGAGCAGTACTTC
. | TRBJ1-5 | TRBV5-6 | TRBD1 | CASSTGTGRLHF | TGTGCCAGCAGCACTGGGACAGGTCGTCTTCATTTT
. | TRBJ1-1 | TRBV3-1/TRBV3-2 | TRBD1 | CASSYGTDGYTEAFF | TGTGCCAGCAGCTATGGGACAGATGGGTACACTGAAGCTTTCTTT
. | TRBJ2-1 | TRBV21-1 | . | CASRKTGGSYNEQFF | TGTGCCAGCCGAAAGACCGGAGGCTCCTACAATGAGCAGTTCTTC
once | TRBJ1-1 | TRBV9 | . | CASGLRAGNTEAFF | TGTGCCAGCGGCTTGCGTGCAGGGAACACTGAAGCTTTCTTT
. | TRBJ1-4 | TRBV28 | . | CASSLVTDEKLFF | TGTGCCAGCAGTTTAGTGACAGATGAAAAACTGTTTTTT
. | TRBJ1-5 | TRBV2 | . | CASSGQGFGNQPQHF | TGTGCCAGCAGTGGTCAGGGTTTCGGCAATCAGCCCCAGCATTTT
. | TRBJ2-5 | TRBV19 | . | CASSISRGGGGETQYF | TGTGCCAGTAGTATCTCCCGTGGAGGGGGCGGGGAGACCCAGTACTTC
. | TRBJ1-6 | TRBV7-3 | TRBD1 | CASSPDRGGNSPLHF | TGTGCCAGCAGCCCCGACAGGGGCGGTAATTCACCCCTCCACTTT
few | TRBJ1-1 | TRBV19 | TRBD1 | CASSIGTGLVNTEAFF | TGTGCCAGTAGTATTGGGACAGGGTTGGTGAACACTGAAGCTTTCTTT
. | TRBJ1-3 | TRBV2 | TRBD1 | CASRETRDRGWNTIYF | TGTGCCAGCAGGGAGACCCGGGACAGGGGCTGGAACACCATATATTTT
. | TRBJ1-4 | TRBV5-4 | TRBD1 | CASSQDRGREKLFF | TGTGCCAGCAGCCAGGACAGGGGGAGAGAAAAACTGTTTTTT
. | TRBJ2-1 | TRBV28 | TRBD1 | CASLRDRYNEQFF | TGTGCCAGTCTCCGGGACAGATACAATGAGCAGTTCTTC
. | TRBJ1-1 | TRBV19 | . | CASSIPNMNTEAFF | TGTGCCAGTAGTATACCAAACATGAACACTGAAGCTTTCTTT
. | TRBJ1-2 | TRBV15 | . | CATSPRGNYGYTF | TGTGCCACCAGCCCCCGAGGTAACTATGGCTACACCTTC
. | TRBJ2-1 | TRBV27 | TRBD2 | CASSFVGLAGGNEQFF | TGTGCCAGCAGTTTTGTCGGACTAGCGGGAGGGAATGAGCAGTTCTTC
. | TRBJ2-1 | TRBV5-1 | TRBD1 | CASSSSGTGGRYEQFF | TGCGCCAGCAGCTCATCCGGGACAGGGGGTCGCTATGAGCAGTTCTTC
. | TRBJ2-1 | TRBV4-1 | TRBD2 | CASSQPRPGTSGRGNEQFF | TGCGCCAGCAGCCAACCTAGACCCGGGACTAGCGGACGGGGGAATGAGCAGTTCTTC
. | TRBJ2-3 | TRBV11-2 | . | CASSLGSGGRGRTDTQYF | TGTGCCAGCAGCTTAGGTTCTGGGGGGCGGGGGCGCACAGATACGCAGTATTTT
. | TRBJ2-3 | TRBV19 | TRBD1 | CASRRKGGHPTDTQYF | TGTGCCAGTAGGAGAAAAGGGGGCCACCCCACAGATACGCAGTATTTT
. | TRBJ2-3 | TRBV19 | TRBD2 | CASSMGLELTQYF | TGTGCCAGTAGTATGGGACTAGAGTTAACGCAGTATTTT
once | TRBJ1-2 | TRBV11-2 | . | CASSLVGEGYTF | TGTGCCAGCAGCTTAGTCGGTGAGGGCTACACCTTC